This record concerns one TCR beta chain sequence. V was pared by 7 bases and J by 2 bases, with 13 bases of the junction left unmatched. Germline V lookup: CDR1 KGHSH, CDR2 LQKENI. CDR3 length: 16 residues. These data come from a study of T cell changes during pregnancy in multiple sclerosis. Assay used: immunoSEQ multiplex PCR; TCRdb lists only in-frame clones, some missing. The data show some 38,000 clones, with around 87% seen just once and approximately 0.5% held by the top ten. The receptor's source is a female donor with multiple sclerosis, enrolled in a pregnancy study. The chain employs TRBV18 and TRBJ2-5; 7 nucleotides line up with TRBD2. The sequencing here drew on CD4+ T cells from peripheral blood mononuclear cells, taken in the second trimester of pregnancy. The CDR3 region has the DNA TGTGCCAGCTTACCCCTTGTGTCTAGCGGTCAAGAGACCCAGTACTTC. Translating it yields CASLPLVSSGQETQYF. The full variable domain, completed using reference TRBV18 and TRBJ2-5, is NAGVMQNPRHLVRRRGQEARLRCSPMKGHSHVYWYRQLPEEGLKFMVYLQKENIIDESGMPKERFSAEFPKEGPSILRIQQVVRGDSAAYFCASLPLVSSGQETQYFGPGTRLLVL.